The 28 T cell receptor beta chains listed next were all sequenced from one sample in a study of T cell repertoires in cytomegalovirus infection. These receptors are not linked to any known antigen. TCRdb reprocessed the reads via MiXCR and lists one record per CDR3 protein. Among around 900,000 distinct CDR3 sequences listed, around a third were seen once. Here the sequenced sample was cultured CD8+ T cells from PBMCs, taken from culture after CMV antigen stimulation. The receptors stem from a human donor in good health (CMV status not recorded). Some clones in this sample may be carry-over from other donors' samples.

This clonotype occurred a few times. V gene TRBV6-6 combines with J gene TRBJ2-5; D may correspond to TRBD1 or TRBD2 (6 bases each). CDR3 length equals 15 residues. Germline V gene lookup returns CDR1 MNHNY and CDR2 SVGAGI (reference sequence). Trimming cost V 2 bases and J 2 bases, with 12 bases left between them. The DNA of the CDR3 is TGTGCCAGCAGTTACGTGAGGGGGGAGCAAGAGACCCAGTACTTC. It specifies CASSYVRGEQETQYF.

This clonotype was counted at least ten times. The J gene is TRBJ2-5, the V gene TRBV6-2 or TRBV6-3; D gene uncertain. CDR1 is MNHEY and CDR2 is SVGEGT in the germline V gene. This CDR3 contains 13 residues. V was clipped by 8 bases and J by 6 bases, with 16 bases between them. In nucleotides, the CDR3 is TGTGCCAGCGGAGCACTGCCTTTGAAGACCCAGTACTTC. Protein sequence: CASGALPLKTQYF.

This clonotype was seen ten or more times. The CDR3 is CASSLGQVSYEQYF. The CDR3 nucleotides are TGTGCCAGCAGCCTTGGACAGGTGTCCTACGAGCAGTACTTC. This sequence joins TRBV7-6 and TRBJ2-7, with 7 bases that match TRBD1. V lost 5 bases, J lost 1 base, and 5 bases stayed unmatched. This CDR3 has 14 amino acids. CDR1 and CDR2 from the germline V gene are SGHVS and FNYEAQ.

This clonotype was found a few times. J is TRBJ2-1 and V is TRBV5-1; TRBD2 matches at 9 bases. The CDR3 contains 16 residues. J gave up 8 bases and V 0 bases, and 9 bases lay outside the gene matches. Germline CDR1 SGHRS, CDR2 YFSETQ. The CDR3 sequence is CASSLEGTSNWDEQFF. The CDR3 coding sequence is TGCGCCAGCAGCTTGGAAGGGACTAGCAACTGGGATGAGCAGTTCTTC.

This clonotype was observed many times. J is TRBJ2-7 and V is TRBV7-2, with D possibly TRBD2 on 5 matching bases. CDR1 is SGHTA, CDR2 FQGNSA, per germline. V shed 1 base and J shed 7 bases, with 11 bases lying between them. This CDR3 has 13 amino acids. CDR3 bases: TGTGCCAGCAGCTTAGGAACTAGAACGGAGCAGTACGTC. The encoded protein is CASSLGTRTEQYV.

In its sample, this clonotype was seen once. V is TRBV14 and J is TRBJ2-1, with D possibly TRBD1 on 6 matching bases. The CDR3 totals 16 residues. Germline CDR1 and CDR2: SGHDN and FVKESK. Trimming removed 4 bases at V and 8 bases at J, with 21 bases between. CDR3 residues: CASSPGRTDLPDEQFF. The DNA for the CDR3 is TGTGCCAGCAGCCCTGGCAGGACAGACCTCCCGGATGAGCAGTTCTTC. Supplemented by reference TRBV14 and TRBJ2-1, the full variable domain reads EAGVTQFPSHSVIEKGQTVTLRCDPISGHDNLYWYRRVMGKEIKFLLHFVKESKQDESGMPNNRFLAERTGGTYSTLKVQPAELEDSGVYFCASSPGRTDLPDEQFFGPGTRLTVL.

This rearrangement joins TRBV29-1 to TRBJ2-3; 9 bases map to TRBD1. Germline CDR1 SQVTM, CDR2 ANQGSEA. Trimming cost V 0 bases and J 3 bases; bases outside gene matches: 10. The CDR3 extends over 17 amino acids. Written as DNA, the CDR3 is TGCAGCGTTGAAGACCCGTGGACAGGGGCTGGGACAGATACGCAGTATTTT. Its translation: CSVEDPWTGAGTDTQYF.

This clonotype was counted at least ten times. The chain links TRBV7-8 to TRBJ2-1, with a tentative D call TRBD2 (5 bases). The length of the CDR3 is 16 residues. The ends were cut back, 6 bases at V and 5 bases at J, with 20 bases in the middle. Germline V CDR1 and CDR2: SGHVS, FQNEAQ. The CDR3 nucleotides read TGTGCCAGCAGGTCCTCTCGACTAATAAAAGACAATGAGCAGTTCTTC. Translating it yields CASRSSRLIKDNEQFF.

This chain links TRBV7-8 with TRBJ2-1, with TRBD2 identical over 9 bases. The CDR3 spans 15 residues. Germline CDR1 reads SGHVS; CDR2 reads FQNEAQ. J lost 7 bases, V lost 0 bases, and 4 bases had no gene match. This CDR3 reads CASSLASGGSNEQFF. CDR3 nucleotide sequence: TGTGCCAGCAGCTTAGCTAGCGGGGGTTCGAATGAGCAGTTCTTC.

This clonotype was counted only a few times. V and J are TRBV10-3 and TRBJ2-1; tentatively, D is TRBD1 or TRBD2 (5 bases each). The CDR3 runs 13 residues. Germline values: CDR1 ENHRY, CDR2 SYGVKD. V was pared by 7 bases and J by 5 bases, with 12 bases between. In DNA, the CDR3 is TGTGCCATCACGGGACGGGGAAACAATGAGCAGTTCTTC. It encodes CAITGRGNNEQFF.

The table lists this clonotype with many counts. The chain employs TRBV12-5 and TRBJ1-1; the D gene is possibly TRBD1 (5 bases). Germline V gives CDR1 LGHNT, CDR2 FRNRAP. This CDR3 contains 13 residues. V was clipped by 6 bases and J by 2 bases, with 10 bases between them. The CDR3 is CASGPGHNTEAFF. The CDR3 DNA reads TGTGCTAGTGGCCCCGGACATAACACTGAAGCTTTCTTT.

This clonotype came up a few times. The chain has TRBV12-3 or TRBV12-4 and TRBJ1-2, with D maybe TRBD1 (6 bases). CDR3 size: 17 residues. Trimming shortened V by 6 bases and J by 7 bases, and 27 bases separated the two germline ends. The CDR3 loop is CASSLTLPGTKNGGYTF. The DNA for the CDR3 is TGTGCCAGCAGCTTAACCCTCCCCGGGACAAAGAACGGTGGCTACACCTTC.

This clonotype turned up a few times. The chain links TRBV6-1 to TRBJ1-1; no clear D gene. Looked up from germline, CDR1 is MNHNS and CDR2 is SASEGT. The CDR3 length is 10 residues. Trimming shortened V by 10 bases and J by 4 bases, and 7 bases separated the two germline ends. For the CDR3, the DNA is TGTGCCACCAAGGGCACTGAAGCTTTCTTT. Its translation: CATKGTEAFF.

This clonotype turned up a few times. The chain combines TRBV7-9 with TRBJ2-7, with a possible D match to TRBD1 (6 bases). Per germline, CDR1 SEHNR and CDR2 FQNEAQ (reference sequence). The CDR3 runs to 14 residues. Trimming pared 5 bases from V and 2 bases from J, leaving 13 bases between. CDR3 nucleotides: TGTGCCAGCAGCGGGCCGGGACAAGCCTACGAGCAGTACTTC. Translating it yields CASSGPGQAYEQYF.

This clonotype was seen only a few times. V is TRBV6-1 and J is TRBJ1-5, with D hard to call. V lost 5 bases, J lost 7 bases, and 15 bases lay in between. The CDR3 consists of 14 residues. Germline V gene sequence: CDR1 MNHNS, CDR2 SASEGT. The CDR3 sequence: CASSLYRSGQPQHF. The CDR3 region has the DNA TGTGCCAGCAGTCTCTATCGCAGCGGCCAGCCCCAGCATTTT.

The chain recombines TRBV7-9 with TRBJ2-1; 8 positions match TRBD1. The CDR3 has 16 residues. J gave up 4 bases and V 3 bases, and 8 bases lay outside the gene matches. CDR1 is SEHNR and CDR2 is FQNEAQ in the germline V gene (reference sequence). The CDR3 sequence is CASSFTGQGAYNEQFF. CDR3 sequence (DNA): TGTGCCAGCAGCTTTACGGGGCAGGGGGCTTACAATGAGCAGTTCTTC.

The genes are TRBV28 and TRBJ2-5; 10 bases are shared with TRBD1. The CDR3 runs 17 residues. V lost 4 bases, J lost 1 base, and 9 bases stayed unmatched. The germline CDR1 and CDR2 sequences are MDHEN and SYDVKM. Here the CDR3 DNA reads TGTGCCAGCAGTTCCTACCGGACAGGGGGTCTCCAAGAGACCCAGTACTTC. It yields the protein CASSSYRTGGLQETQYF.

This chain joins TRBV5-4 and TRBJ1-2, with 8 bases identical to TRBD1. The CDR3 totals 16 residues. Looked up from germline, CDR1 is SGHNT and CDR2 is YYREEE (reference sequence). With V trimmed by 4 bases and J by 7 bases, 15 bases remained unmatched. The CDR3: CASSRLLTGVPVGYTF. The CDR3 DNA is TGTGCCAGCAGCCGACTCCTGACAGGGGTGCCTGTTGGCTACACCTTC.

This clonotype was counted between two and nine times. V gene TRBV7-9 combines with J gene TRBJ2-7; tentatively, D is TRBD1 (5 bases). This CDR3 has 13 residues. The germline V and J ends were trimmed by 10 bases and 0 bases, with 13 bases remaining between them. Per germline, CDR1 SEHNR and CDR2 FQNEAQ (reference sequence). CDR3: CAIRTQSSYEQYF. DNA of the CDR3: TGTGCCATCAGGACACAAAGCTCCTACGAGCAGTACTTC.

This clonotype was found many times. The CDR3 sequence is CASSLNGGADTQYF. The CDR3 bases are TGTGCCAGCAGCTTAAATGGTGGCGCAGATACGCAGTATTTT. This chain uses TRBV7-6 with TRBJ2-3; D is undetermined. Germline lookup yields CDR1 SGHVS and CDR2 FNYEAQ. V was cut by 2 bases and J by 4 bases, with 10 bases left in between. CDR3 length: 14 residues.

This clonotype was detected a few times. The chain carries TRBV7-8 and TRBJ2-5; the match to TRBD1 covers 8 bases. V shed 3 bases, J shed 4 bases, and the junction held 10 bases outside the gene matches. CDR1 and CDR2 from the germline V gene are SGHVS and FQNEAQ. The CDR3 consists of 16 residues. The CDR3 coding sequence is TGTGCCAGCAGCTTCCAAATAAATACAGGGGGAGAGACCCAGTACTTC. Amino acid sequence: CASSFQINTGGETQYF.

At least ten counts were recorded for this clonotype. The chain links TRBV5-1 to TRBJ1-5; 10 positions match TRBD1. Per germline, CDR1 SGHRS and CDR2 YFSETQ. The CDR3 sequence is 16 residues long. Losses at the gene ends were 4 bases for V and 6 bases for J; bases not matched to a gene: 10. The CDR3 nucleotides are TGCGCCAGCAGCAAACGGGACAGGGGTATGAGTCAGCCCCAGCATTTT. This translates into CASSKRDRGMSQPQHF.

This clonotype appeared many times. This chain uses TRBV7-9 with TRBJ1-2; D is ambiguous. The V gene's germline CDR1 is SEHNR and CDR2 FQNEAQ (reference sequence). The CDR3 length is 15 residues. V dropped 4 bases and J dropped 3 bases, with 15 bases sitting between them. The CDR3 nucleotides read TGTGCCAGCAGCTCCCCGGACGGCCCTTACTATGGCTACACCTTC. It encodes CASSSPDGPYYGYTF.

The chain has TRBV6-1 and TRBJ1-1; no definite D call. The CDR3 is made up of 14 amino acids. Germline V CDR1 and CDR2: MNHNS, SASEGT. Trimming removed 5 bases at V and 4 bases at J, with 14 bases between. The CDR3 bases are TGTGCCAGCAGTCCTACGGGCTGGAGCACTGAAGCTTTCTTT. It is translated as CASSPTGWSTEAFF.

This clonotype was counted at least ten times. The chain is built from TRBV7-9 and TRBJ2-7; TRBD2 is a possible D gene (6 bases). Trimming removed 3 bases at V and 0 bases at J, with 9 bases between. CDR1 SEHNR and CDR2 FQNEAQ come from the germline V gene (reference sequence). The CDR3 loop spans 14 amino acids. The CDR3 DNA is TGTGCCAGCAGCTTCGGAGGGCGCTCCTACGAGCAGTACTTC. This codes for CASSFGGRSYEQYF.

This rearrangement joins TRBV7-6 to TRBJ2-3; D not certain. The CDR3 totals 17 residues. Trimming shortened V by 1 base and J by 2 bases, and 16 bases separated the two germline ends. Per the germline V gene, CDR1 is SGHVS and CDR2 is FNYEAQ. CDR3 nucleotide sequence: TGTGCCAGCAGCTTAGGAGAGGAAATGGACCCCACAGATACGCAGTATTTT. Translating gives CASSLGEEMDPTDTQYF.

This clonotype came up a few times. The chain is built from TRBV7-6 and TRBJ2-5, with D possibly being TRBD2 (6 bases). V lost 6 bases to trimming and J lost 2 bases, with 13 bases between them. Germline CDR1 SGHVS, CDR2 FNYEAQ. The CDR3 contains 14 residues. CDR3 loop: CASSSRGSQETQYF. The CDR3 DNA sequence: TGTGCCAGCAGTTCCCGGGGGAGTCAAGAGACCCAGTACTTC.

This chain links TRBV7-6 with TRBJ2-7, with D hard to call. The germline gives CDR1 SGHVS, CDR2 FNYEAQ. The CDR3 has 16 residues. The V end lost 5 bases, the J end lost 3 bases, and 20 bases lay between the germline ends. This CDR3 is CASSPTFGASFYEQYF. CDR3 bases: TGTGCCAGCAGCCCAACCTTCGGCGCCAGTTTCTACGAGCAGTACTTC.